A single T cell receptor beta chain is shown here with its context. V was trimmed by 2 bases and J by 1 base, leaving 9 bases between them. This CDR3 has 14 residues. CDR1 is SGHRS, CDR2 YFSETQ, per germline. This record comes from a study of T cell changes during pregnancy in multiple sclerosis. Sequencing was performed with immunoSEQ multiplex PCR; in TCRdb, only in-frame clones are kept and a portion is missing. This sample has 60,000 or so clones, with 90% found just once. The clonotype was recovered from a female donor in good health, enrolled as a control in a pregnancy study. The chain has TRBV5-1 and TRBJ2-5; weak D call: TRBD1 (5 bases). The source was peripheral blood, collected in the second trimester of pregnancy. CDR3 DNA: TGCGCCAGCAGCTTCCCAGGGCTCCAAGAGACCCAGTACTTC. It specifies CASSFPGLQETQYF.